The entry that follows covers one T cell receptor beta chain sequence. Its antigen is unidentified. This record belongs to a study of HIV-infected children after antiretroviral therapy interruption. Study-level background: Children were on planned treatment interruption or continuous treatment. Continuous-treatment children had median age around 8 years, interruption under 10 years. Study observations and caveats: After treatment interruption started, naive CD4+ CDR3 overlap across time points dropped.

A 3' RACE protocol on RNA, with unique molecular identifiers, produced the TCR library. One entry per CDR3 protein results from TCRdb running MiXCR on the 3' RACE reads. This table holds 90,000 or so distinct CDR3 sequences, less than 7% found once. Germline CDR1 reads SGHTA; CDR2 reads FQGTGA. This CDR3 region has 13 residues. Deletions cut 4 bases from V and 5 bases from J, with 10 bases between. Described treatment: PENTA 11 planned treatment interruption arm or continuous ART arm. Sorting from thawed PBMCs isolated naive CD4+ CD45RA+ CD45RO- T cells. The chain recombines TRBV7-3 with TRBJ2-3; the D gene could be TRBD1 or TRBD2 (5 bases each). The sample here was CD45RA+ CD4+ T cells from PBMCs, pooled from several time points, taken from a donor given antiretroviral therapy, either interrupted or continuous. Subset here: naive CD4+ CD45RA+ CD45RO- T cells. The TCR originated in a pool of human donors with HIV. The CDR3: CASSSGTGDTQYF. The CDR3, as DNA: TGTGCCAGCAGCTCAGGGACCGGAGATACGCAGTATTTT.